These T cell receptor beta chains were read from a single sample in a study of OX40 agonist ivuxolimab in advanced cancers. Libraries were prepared by immunoSEQ multiplex PCR; TCRdb keeps only in-frame clonotypes and omits some of them. The data hold 40,000 to 55,000 clones, with about nine tenths observed a single time. The source material was CD4+ or CD8+ T cells sorted from blood, sampled in a trial of the OX40 agonist ivuxolimab. The source is an adult with an advanced solid tumor such as melanoma, head and neck, liver or kidney cancer. CDR3s include the opening cysteine and the closing phenylalanine or tryptophan. Fields, in order: J gene, clone size, V gene, D gene, CDR3 DNA, CDR3 protein. D genes are given only for firm matches. Clone size is given for some rows only: seen once, a few or many times, or a class if the clone is expanded.

TRBJ2-2 once TRBV19 - TGTGCCAGTAGTATGCCCGCCGGGGAGCTGTTTTTT CASSMPAGELFF
TRBJ2-7 - TRBV28 TRBD2 TGTGCCAGCAGTCTCCCTAGCGGGAGGTCCTACGAGCAGTACTTC CASSLPSGRSYEQYF
TRBJ2-1 few TRBV7-9 TRBD2 TGTGCCAGCCGAGGGCGGGAGGGGTACAATGAGCAGTTCTTC CASRGREGYNEQFF
TRBJ2-3 - TRBV6-5 - TGTGCCAGCAGTTTCTCAGAGGGTGAGGCCACAGATACGCAGTATTTT CASSFSEGEATDTQYF
TRBJ2-1 - TRBV4-3 TRBD2 TGCGCCAGCAGCCAAGAACTAGCGGGAGGAGACAATGAGCAGTTCTTC CASSQELAGGDNEQFF
TRBJ2-7 - TRBV30 TRBD2 TGTGCCTGGAGTGTCGGGACTATCTACGAGCAGTACTTC CAWSVGTIYEQYF
TRBJ2-7 - TRBV12-1 - TGTGCCAGCTGGTGGGGACTAGTATACGAGCAGTACTTC CASWWGLVYEQYF
TRBJ2-1 - TRBV7-3 - TGTGCCAGCAGCACCTACCCCAACTCCTACAATGAGCAGTTCTTC CASSTYPNSYNEQFF
TRBJ2-4 - TRBV28 - TGTGCCAGCAGTCCAAGGGGACTGGTCAAAAACATTCAGTACTTC CASSPRGLVKNIQYF
TRBJ2-1 - TRBV19 - TGTGCCAGTAGTATGGTAGCGTACAATGAGCAGTTCTTC CASSMVAYNEQFF
TRBJ1-5 - TRBV16 - TGTGCCAGCAGTAGAGGTCAGCCCCAGCATTTT CASSRGQPQHF
TRBJ2-6 - TRBV11-1 - TGTGCCAGCAGCTTAGAAAGGGCTGGGGCCAACGTCCTGACTTTC CASSLERAGANVLTF
TRBJ2-7 once TRBV27 - TGTGCCAGTCGCGTCCAGCCGGATTCCTACGAGCAGTACTTC CASRVQPDSYEQYF
TRBJ1-1 - TRBV28 - TGTGCCAGCAGTTTATCCCGGGGGAGCACTGAAGCTTTCTTT CASSLSRGSTEAFF
TRBJ2-7 - TRBV5-5 - TGTGCCAGCAGCTTGGCCCTAGGGGGTATTTTCGAGCAGTACTTC CASSLALGGIFEQYF
TRBJ1-2 - TRBV9 - TGTGCCAGCAGCGTAAATCTGGCCCAGAACTATGGCTACACCTTC CASSVNLAQNYGYTF
TRBJ2-3 - TRBV6-1 TRBD2 TGTGCCAGCAAACGAGGGGAGGGCGTAGATACGCAGTATTTT CASKRGEGVDTQYF
TRBJ2-7 once TRBV29-1 TRBD2 TGCAGCGTTGAAGATCGGAATGGAGGGAGGGTAACCTACGAGCAGTACTTC CSVEDRNGGRVTYEQYF
TRBJ2-7 - TRBV19 TRBD1 TGTGCCACAGGACAGGGTTCCTACGAGCAGTACTTC CATGQGSYEQYF
TRBJ2-5 - TRBV9 TRBD1 TGTGCCAGCAGCGAGGAGACAGGGGACAAGAGACCCCAGTACTTC CASSEETGDKRPQYF
TRBJ1-1 - TRBV28 TRBD1 TGTGCCAGCAGTTACAGGGGGCTGGGCACTGAAGCTTTCTTT CASSYRGLGTEAFF
TRBJ2-4 once TRBV28 TRBD2 TGTGCCAGCAGCCCGGGACTAGCGGGAGGGCTGGGGTCATTAGCCAAAAACATTCAGTACTTC CASSPGLAGGLGSLAKNIQYF
TRBJ1-1 once TRBV25-1 TRBD1 TGTGCCAGCAAAGTAACAGGGGAAACTGAAGCTTTCTTT CASKVTGETEAFF
TRBJ1-1 - TRBV2 - TGTGCCAGCAGTGCCACTGAAGCTTTCTTT CASSATEAFF
TRBJ2-3 - TRBV28 - TGTGCCAGCGGGGGGAGGACCTACAGCACAGATACGCAGTATTTT CASGGRTYSTDTQYF
TRBJ2-5 - TRBV4-2 TRBD2 TGTGCCAGCAGCCCCGGGACTAGCGGGAGGGCCCAAGAGACCCAGTACTTC CASSPGTSGRAQETQYF
TRBJ1-1 - TRBV4-1 - TGCGCCAGCAGCCAAGTTGTTTCGGATGAAGCTTTCTTT CASSQVVSDEAFF
TRBJ2-7 - TRBV19 - TGTGCCAGTAGTGCCGGGTCCACCTACGAGCAGTACTTC CASSAGSTYEQYF
TRBJ1-2 - TRBV19 - TGTGCCAGTACCTTCCTAGGCAACTATGGCTACACCTTC CASTFLGNYGYTF
TRBJ2-7 once TRBV5-1 TRBD2 TGCGCCAGCAGCTATGGGACTAGCGGAGCCTACGAGCAGTACTTC CASSYGTSGAYEQYF
TRBJ2-4 - TRBV27 TRBD2 TGTGCCAGCTGGACTAGCACTACCAAAAACATTCAGTACTTC CASWTSTTKNIQYF
TRBJ2-7 - TRBV29-1 - TGCAGCGTTGTCGACGTCTCATACGAGCAGTACTTC CSVVDVSYEQYF
TRBJ2-5 - TRBV7-9 - TGTGCCAGCAGCTTAGTCTCGATTCAAGAGACCCGGTACTTC CASSLVSIQETRYF
TRBJ2-1 - TRBV4-1 - TGCGCCAGCAGCCAATCCCCGGGAGAGGGCTCCTACAATGAGCAGTTCTTC CASSQSPGEGSYNEQFF
TRBJ1-5 - TRBV19 - TGTGCCAGCCGCCCCCCCTGGGGGAATCAGCCCCAGCATTTT CASRPPWGNQPQHF
TRBJ1-1 - TRBV6-5 - TGTGCCAGCAGTTATGGACCAGGGACTGAAGCTTTCTTT CASSYGPGTEAFF
TRBJ1-5 - TRBV15 - TGTGCCACCAGCTCGGATAGCAATCAGCCCCAGCATTTT CATSSDSNQPQHF